The 23 T cell receptor beta chains given below trace back to one sample, sequenced in a study of cytomegalovirus exposure and HLA in healthy donors. PCR was performed using 60 Vbeta and 13 Jbeta primers. Here immunoSEQ multiplex PCR was the method, and the copy in TCRdb shows in-frame clones only, minus some. The sample comprises 120,000 or so clones, approximately 80% of which are singletons, and 1.5% rests with the top ten. Sequenced input: PBMCs. The receptors originated from a woman between 18 and 29 years old in good health and CMV-seronegative.

The CDR3 DNA follows: TGTGCCAGCAATCTACTTTCCACTGAAGCTTTCTTT. It specifies CASNLLSTEAFF. The chain carries TRBV6-1 and TRBJ1-1; unclear D gene. The CDR3 has 12 residues. Trimming shortened V by 7 bases and J by 4 bases, and 10 bases separated the two germline ends. Per germline, CDR1 MNHNS and CDR2 SASEGT.

The chain couples TRBV7-2 to TRBJ2-4; tentative D call: TRBD1 (8 bases). This CDR3 comprises 14 residues. Deletions cut 4 bases from V and 7 bases from J, with 14 bases between. Germline values: CDR1 SGHTA, CDR2 FQGNSA. CDR3 bases: TGTGCCAGCAGCTCCACAGGGGGGGTGAACATTCAGTACTTC. Translating gives CASSSTGGVNIQYF. Filled out from reference TRBV7-2 and TRBJ2-4, the complete variable domain reads GAGVSQSPSNKVTEKGKDVELRCDPISGHTALYWYRQSLGQGLEFLIYFQGNSAPDKSGLPSDRFSAERTGGSVSTLTIQRTQQEDSAVYLCASSSTGGVNIQYFGAGTRLSVL.

V and J are TRBV19 and TRBJ1-5; weak D call: TRBD1 (6 bases). Trimming shortened V by 8 bases and J by 2 bases, and 13 bases separated the two germline ends. CDR3 size: 14 residues. Germline CDR1 and CDR2: LNHDA and SQIVND (reference sequence). The CDR3 region is CASSEGGGNQPQHF. CDR3 DNA sequence: TGTGCCAGTTCCGAAGGGGGGGGCAATCAGCCCCAGCATTTT.

The CDR3 reads CSVRTGTGGVYEQYF. The CDR3 DNA reads as TGCAGCGTTCGTACCGGGACAGGGGGCGTCTACGAGCAGTACTTC. The chain employs TRBV29-1 and TRBJ2-7; 12 bases map to TRBD1. CDR3 length: 15 amino acids. Germline CDR1 SQVTM, CDR2 ANQGSEA. V lost 5 bases, J lost 3 bases, and 8 bases stayed unmatched.

This clone was observed once. Relative to the germline gene, one junction end is altered; a read error may explain this. This sequence joins TRBV30 and TRBJ2-6; D may match TRBD1 or TRBD2 (5 bases each). From germline, CDR1 is GTSNPN and CDR2 SVGIG (reference sequence). CDR3 size: 17 residues. The CDR3 protein is CVWSEGLSPSGANVLTF. CDR3 sequence (DNA): TGTGTCTGGAGTGAGGGGCTCAGTCCCTCTGGGGCCAACGTCCTGACTTTC. Full variable domain (missing parts from reference TRBV30 and TRBJ2-6): SQTIHQWPATLVQPVGSPLSLECTVEGTSNPNLYWYRQAAGRGLQLLFYSVGIGQISSEVPQNLSASRPQDRQFILSSKKLLLSDSGFYLCVWSEGLSPSGANVLTFGAGSRLTVL.

Comments on this clone: At one end, the junction sequence differs from germline, possibly due to a read error. The rearrangement joins TRBV7-3 to TRBJ2-6; possibly TRBD2 for D (6 bases). CDR1 and CDR2 (germline): SGHTA, FQGTGA. CDR3 length equals 15 residues. CDR3 sequence: CASSLVGGGANGLTF. CDR3 nucleotide sequence: TGTGCCAGCAGCCTCGTCGGGGGTGGGGCCAACGGCCTGACTTTC.

For the CDR3, the DNA is TGTGCCAGCAGCGGGGTATGGGGGGGAGATACGCAGTATTTT. Amino acid sequence: CASSGVWGGDTQYF. V and J are TRBV9 and TRBJ2-3; 7 bases map to TRBD2. Germline CDR1 SGDLS, CDR2 YYNGEE. This CDR3 spans 14 amino acids. V lost 3 bases and J lost 5; bases outside the gene matches: 6.

Notes on this clone: This specimen includes other DNA sequences encoding the same CDR3. The rearrangement joins TRBV5-1 to TRBJ2-1; 7 bases agree with TRBD1. With 4 bases clipped from V and 7 bases from J, the junction kept 2 bases outside the gene matches. This CDR3 is 12 amino acids long. CDR1 SGHRS and CDR2 YFSETQ come from the germline V gene. The CDR3 here is CASSLQGNEQFF. CDR3 DNA: TGCGCCAGCAGCCTACAGGGGAATGAGCAGTTCTTC.

The chain employs TRBV30 and TRBJ2-1; 9 bases line up with TRBD2. Germline V gene data show CDR1 as GTSNPN and CDR2 as SVGIG (reference sequence). The CDR3 is 15 residues long. Unmatched junction bases numbered 11, after V lost 4 bases and J lost 7 bases. The CDR3: CAWNLLAGAGNEQFF. In nucleotides, the CDR3 is TGTGCCTGGAATTTATTAGCGGGGGCGGGTAATGAGCAGTTCTTC. Based on the CDR3 plus reference TRBV30 and TRBJ2-1, the full variable domain is SQTIHQWPATLVQPVGSPLSLECTVEGTSNPNLYWYRQAAGRGLQLLFYSVGIGQISSEVPQNLSASRPQDRQFILSSKKLLLSDSGFYLCAWNLLAGAGNEQFFGPGTRLTVL.

V and J are TRBV9 and TRBJ1-1; possible D gene TRBD1, 5 bases. From germline, CDR1 is SGDLS and CDR2 YYNGEE. Trimming removed 3 bases at V and 1 base at J, with 19 bases between. CDR3 length equals 17 residues. The CDR3 is CASSEGRGWGKNTEAFF. The CDR3 DNA follows: TGTGCCAGCAGCGAGGGGAGGGGTTGGGGCAAGAACACTGAAGCTTTCTTT.

This rearrangement joins TRBV5-1 to TRBJ2-6, with D possibly matching TRBD1 (5 bases). Looked up from germline, CDR1 is SGHRS and CDR2 is YFSETQ. The CDR3 runs 18 residues. V gave up 0 bases and J gave up 0 bases, with 13 bases separating them. CDR3 residues: CASSLGDSRLSGANVLTF. The CDR3 DNA follows: TGCGCCAGCAGCTTGGGCGACAGTCGCCTCTCTGGGGCCAACGTCCTGACTTTC.

V usage is TRBV4-1 and J usage is TRBJ1-1, with D unclear. The CDR3 sequence is 14 residues long. Germline lookup yields CDR1 MGHRA and CDR2 YSYEKL. The germline V and J ends were trimmed by 4 bases and 3 bases, with 12 bases remaining between them. The CDR3 sequence: CASSRRFQDTEAFF. CDR3 DNA: TGCGCCAGCAGCCGACGTTTCCAGGACACTGAAGCTTTCTTT.

The V and J genes are TRBV13 and TRBJ1-1; D not resolved. The germline V gene encodes CDR1 PRHDT and CDR2 FYEKMQ (reference sequence). V dropped 0 bases and J dropped 11 bases, with 10 bases sitting between them. The CDR3 has 12 amino acids. The CDR3 protein is CASSLGNTDAFF. As DNA, the CDR3 is TGTGCCAGCAGCTTAGGGAACACAGATGCTTTCTTT.

The rearrangement uses TRBV5-8 and TRBJ1-1, with D possibly being TRBD1 (6 bases). The V gene's germline CDR1 is SGHTS and CDR2 YDEGEE. Deletions cut 6 bases from V and 8 bases from J, with 14 bases between. CDR3 length equals 12 residues. CDR3 sequence (DNA): TGTGCCAGCAACAGGGTAGTGGTAGAAGCTTTCTTT. It yields the protein CASNRVVVEAFF.

This chain links TRBV10-3 with TRBJ2-7, with 7 bases identical to TRBD1. The CDR3 runs to 14 residues. CDR1 is ENHRY, CDR2 SYGVKD, per germline. V was pared by 1 base and J by 1 base, with 1 base of the junction left unmatched. In DNA form, the CDR3 reads TGTGCCATCAGTGAGTGGGGACAGTCCTACGAGCAGTACTTC. As protein: CAISEWGQSYEQYF.

This chain uses TRBV4-1 with TRBJ2-3; 7 nucleotides align to TRBD2. The CDR3 runs 19 residues. The junction had 14 bases not matched to a gene; V was cut back by 0 bases and J by 2 bases. Germline V gene sequence: CDR1 MGHRA, CDR2 YSYEKL. The CDR3 spells CASSQESTGTMSYTDTQYF. The DNA of the CDR3 is TGCGCCAGCAGCCAAGAAAGCACCGGGACTATGTCCTACACAGATACGCAGTATTTT.

This clone was detected a few times. This chain uses TRBV29-1 with TRBJ1-1, with a weak D call TRBD1 (6 bases). CDR1 and CDR2 from the germline V gene are SQVTM and ANQGSEA. The germline V and J ends were trimmed by 4 bases and 1 base, with 7 bases remaining between them. This CDR3 comprises 12 residues. The CDR3 sequence: CSVGGGNTEAFF. DNA for the CDR3: TGCAGCGTTGGAGGGGGGAACACTGAAGCTTTCTTT.

This chain joins TRBV29-1 and TRBJ2-1; 9 bases align to TRBD1. Germline V CDR1 and CDR2: SQVTM, ANQGSEA. The junction had 6 bases not matched to a gene; V was cut back by 4 bases and J by 8 bases. This CDR3 has 13 residues. The CDR3 protein is CSVARGDRDEQFF. CDR3 coding DNA: TGCAGCGTTGCTAGAGGGGACAGGGATGAGCAGTTCTTC.

The rearrangement links TRBV5-1 to TRBJ2-7; D perhaps matches TRBD1 (6 bases). CDR3 size: 14 residues. Germline V lookup: CDR1 SGHRS, CDR2 YFSETQ. Deletions cut 2 bases from V and 5 bases from J, with 14 bases between. The CDR3 region is CASSFTGSENEQYF. The CDR3 region has the DNA TGCGCCAGCAGCTTCACAGGGTCGGAGAACGAGCAGTACTTC.

The V call is TRBV7-6, the J call TRBJ2-6; TRBD2 agrees at 7 bases. V was pared by 6 bases and J by 1 base, with 15 bases of the junction left unmatched. This CDR3 has 19 residues. CDR1 and CDR2 from the germline V gene are SGHVS and FNYEAQ. The CDR3 region is CASSYVLGGVGSGANVLTF. CDR3 nucleotides: TGTGCCAGCAGTTATGTATTGGGGGGGGTGGGTTCTGGGGCCAACGTCCTGACTTTC.

J is TRBJ1-3 and V is TRBV7-9; tentatively, D is TRBD1 (5 bases). Deletions cut 1 base from V and 1 base from J, with 11 bases between. The germline gives CDR1 SEHNR, CDR2 FQNEAQ (reference sequence). The CDR3 runs 16 residues. This CDR3 reads CASSLVRGKSGNTIYF. The CDR3 DNA sequence: TGTGCCAGCAGCTTAGTTCGGGGGAAATCTGGAAACACCATATATTTT.

The V and J genes are TRBV12-5 and TRBJ1-2, with D hard to call. This CDR3 contains 16 residues. Trimming shortened V by 0 bases and J by 8 bases, and 19 bases separated the two germline ends. Germline lookup yields CDR1 LGHNT and CDR2 FRNRAP. The DNA for the CDR3 is TGTGCTAGTGGTTTGGTACTGGGAGGACGAAAAGGAGGCTACACCTTC. It specifies CASGLVLGGRKGGYTF.

The rearrangement links TRBV7-8 to TRBJ1-4, with a weak D call TRBD1 (5 bases). Trimming took off 5 bases at V and 7 bases at J, with 20 bases between the two ends. This CDR3 region has 16 residues. The V gene's germline CDR1 is SGHVS and CDR2 FQNEAQ. The CDR3 coding sequence is TGTGCCAGCAGCCAAAGAATTACAGGAGAGAGTGAAAAACTGTTTTTT. Amino acids: CASSQRITGESEKLFF.